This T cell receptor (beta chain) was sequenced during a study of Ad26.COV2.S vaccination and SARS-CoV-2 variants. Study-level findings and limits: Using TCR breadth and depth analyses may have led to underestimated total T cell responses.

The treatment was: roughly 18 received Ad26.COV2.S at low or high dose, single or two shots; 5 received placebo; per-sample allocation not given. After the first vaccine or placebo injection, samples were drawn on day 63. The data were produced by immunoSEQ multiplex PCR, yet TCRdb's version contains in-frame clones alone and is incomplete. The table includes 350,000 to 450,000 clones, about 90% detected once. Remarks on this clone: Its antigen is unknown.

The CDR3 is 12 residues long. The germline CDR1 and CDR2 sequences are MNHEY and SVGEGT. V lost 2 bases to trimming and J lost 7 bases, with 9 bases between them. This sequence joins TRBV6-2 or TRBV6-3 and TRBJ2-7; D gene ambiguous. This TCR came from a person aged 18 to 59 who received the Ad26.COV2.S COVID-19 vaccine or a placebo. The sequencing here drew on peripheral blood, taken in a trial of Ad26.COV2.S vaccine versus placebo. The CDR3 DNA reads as TGTGCCAGCAGTTACACCTCCGGGGAGCAGTACTTC. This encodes CASSYTSGEQYF.